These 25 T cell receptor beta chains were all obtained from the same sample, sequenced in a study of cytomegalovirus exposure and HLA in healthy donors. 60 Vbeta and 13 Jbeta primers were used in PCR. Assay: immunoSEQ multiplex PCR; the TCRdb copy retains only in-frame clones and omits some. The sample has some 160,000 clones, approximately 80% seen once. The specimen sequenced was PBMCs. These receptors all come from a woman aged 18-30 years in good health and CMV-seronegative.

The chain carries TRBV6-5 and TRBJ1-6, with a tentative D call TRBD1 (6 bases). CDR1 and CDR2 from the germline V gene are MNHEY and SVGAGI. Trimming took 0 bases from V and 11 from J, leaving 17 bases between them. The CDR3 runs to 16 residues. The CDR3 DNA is TGTGCCAGCAGTTACTCGAAAACAGGGTCCGGGGCACCCCTCCACTTT. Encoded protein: CASSYSKTGSGAPLHF.

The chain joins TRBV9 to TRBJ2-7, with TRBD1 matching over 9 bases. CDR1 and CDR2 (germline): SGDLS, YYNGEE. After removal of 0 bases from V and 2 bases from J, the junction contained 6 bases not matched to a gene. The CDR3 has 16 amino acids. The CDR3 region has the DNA TGTGCCAGCAGCGTAGGCGGGACAGGGCTTACCTACGAGCAGTACTTC. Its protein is CASSVGGTGLTYEQYF.

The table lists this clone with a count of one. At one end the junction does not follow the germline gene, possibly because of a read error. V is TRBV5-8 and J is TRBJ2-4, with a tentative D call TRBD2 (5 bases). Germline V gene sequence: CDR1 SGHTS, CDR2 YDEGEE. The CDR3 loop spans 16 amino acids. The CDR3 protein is CASSLYKVLAKNSQYF. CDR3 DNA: TGTGCCAGCAGCTTGTACAAAGTTCTAGCCAAAAACAGTCAGTACTTC. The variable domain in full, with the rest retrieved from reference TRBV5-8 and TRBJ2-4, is EAGVTQSPTHLIKTRGQQATLRCSPISGHTSVYWYQQALGLGLQFLLWYDEGEERNRGNFPPRFSGRQFPNYSSELNVNALELEDSALYLCASSLYKVLAKNSQYFGAGTRLSVL.

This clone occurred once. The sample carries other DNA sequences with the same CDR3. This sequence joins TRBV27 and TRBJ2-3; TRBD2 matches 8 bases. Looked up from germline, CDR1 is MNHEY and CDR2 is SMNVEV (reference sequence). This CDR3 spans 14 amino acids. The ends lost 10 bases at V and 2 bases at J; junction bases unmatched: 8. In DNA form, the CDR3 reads TGTGCCACCGCAGTAGCGGGGCCCACAGATACGCAGTATTTT. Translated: CATAVAGPTDTQYF.

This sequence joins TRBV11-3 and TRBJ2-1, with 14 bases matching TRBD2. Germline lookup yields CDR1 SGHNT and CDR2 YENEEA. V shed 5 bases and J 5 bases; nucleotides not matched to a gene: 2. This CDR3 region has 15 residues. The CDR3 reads CASSRLAGGNNEQFF. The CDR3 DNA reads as TGTGCCAGCAGCCGACTAGCGGGGGGGAACAATGAGCAGTTCTTC. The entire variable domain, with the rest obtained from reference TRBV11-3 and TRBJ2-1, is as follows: EAGVVQSPRYKIIEKKQPVAFWCNPISGHNTLYWYLQNLGQGPELLIRYENEEAVDDSQLPKDRFSAERLKGVDSTLKIQPAELGDSAVYLCASSRLAGGNNEQFFGPGTRLTVL.

This CDR3 is CASSRTGLQETQYF. The CDR3 DNA reads TGTGCCAGCAGCCGCACGGGACTACAAGAGACCCAGTACTTC. V is TRBV11-2 and J is TRBJ2-5; 7 bases agree with TRBD2. Germline V lookup: CDR1 SGHAT, CDR2 FQNNGV. Germline trimming cut 5 bases from V and 2 bases from J; bases unmatched to any gene: 5. The CDR3 loop spans 14 amino acids.

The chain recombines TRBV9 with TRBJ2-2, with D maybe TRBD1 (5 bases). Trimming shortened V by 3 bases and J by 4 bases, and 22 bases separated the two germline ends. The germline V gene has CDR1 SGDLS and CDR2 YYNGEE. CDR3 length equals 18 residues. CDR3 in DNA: TGTGCCAGCAGCGGGGTTACTGGGTGGGGCGCCGGCACCGGGGAGCTGTTTTTT. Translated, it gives CASSGVTGWGAGTGELFF. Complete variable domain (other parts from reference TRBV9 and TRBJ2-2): DSGVTQTPKHLITATGQRVTLRCSPRSGDLSVYWYQQSLDQGLQFLIQYYNGEERAKGNILERFSAQQFPDLHSELNLSSLELGDSALYFCASSGVTGWGAGTGELFFGEGSRLTVL.

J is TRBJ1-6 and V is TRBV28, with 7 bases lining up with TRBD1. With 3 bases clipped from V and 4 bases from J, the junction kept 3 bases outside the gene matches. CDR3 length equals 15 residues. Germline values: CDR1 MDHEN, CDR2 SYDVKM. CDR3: CASSLGTAYNSPLHF. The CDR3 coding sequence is TGTGCCAGCAGTTTGGGGACAGCTTATAATTCACCCCTCCACTTT.

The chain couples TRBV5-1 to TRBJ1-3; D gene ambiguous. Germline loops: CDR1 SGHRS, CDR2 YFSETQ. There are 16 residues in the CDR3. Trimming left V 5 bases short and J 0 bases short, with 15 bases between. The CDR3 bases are TGCGCCAGCAGTTCCGGCGGCGGCCGCTCTGGAAACACCATATATTTT. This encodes CASSSGGGRSGNTIYF.

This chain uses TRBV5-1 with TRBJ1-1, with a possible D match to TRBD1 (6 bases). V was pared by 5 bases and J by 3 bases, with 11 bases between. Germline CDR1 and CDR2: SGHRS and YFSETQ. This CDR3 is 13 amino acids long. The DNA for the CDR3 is TGCGCCAGCAGTTCCCGACAGGACACTGAAGCTTTCTTT. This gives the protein CASSSRQDTEAFF.

The CDR3: CASSAPGGAGNEQFF. In nucleotides, the CDR3 is TGTGCCAGCAGCGCCCCCGGGGGGGCAGGTAATGAGCAGTTCTTC. This chain connects TRBV7-2 to TRBJ2-1, with 8 bases lining up with TRBD2. V shed 5 bases and J 7 bases; nucleotides not matched to a gene: 10. Germline lookup yields CDR1 SGHTA and CDR2 FQGNSA. The CDR3 contains 15 residues. The full variable domain, in which reference TRBV7-2 and TRBJ2-1 provide the parts outside the CDR3, is GAGVSQSPSNKVTEKGKDVELRCDPISGHTALYWYRQSLGQGLEFLIYFQGNSAPDKSGLPSDRFSAERTGGSVSTLTIQRTQQEDSAVYLCASSAPGGAGNEQFFGPGTRLTVL.

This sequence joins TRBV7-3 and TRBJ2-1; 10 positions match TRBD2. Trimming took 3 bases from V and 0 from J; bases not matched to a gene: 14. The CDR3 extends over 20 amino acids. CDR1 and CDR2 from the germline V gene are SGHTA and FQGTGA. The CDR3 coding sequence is TGTGCCAGCAGCTTTTCGGTCGGGACTAGCGTCCCAAGCTCCTACAATGAGCAGTTCTTC. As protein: CASSFSVGTSVPSSYNEQFF.

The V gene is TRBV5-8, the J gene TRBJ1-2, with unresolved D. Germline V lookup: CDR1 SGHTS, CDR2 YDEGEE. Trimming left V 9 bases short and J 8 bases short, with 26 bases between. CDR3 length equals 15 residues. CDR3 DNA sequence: TGTGCCAATCCGGGAACAGCGACGGGCCTGGGAGGCTACACCTTC. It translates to CANPGTATGLGGYTF.

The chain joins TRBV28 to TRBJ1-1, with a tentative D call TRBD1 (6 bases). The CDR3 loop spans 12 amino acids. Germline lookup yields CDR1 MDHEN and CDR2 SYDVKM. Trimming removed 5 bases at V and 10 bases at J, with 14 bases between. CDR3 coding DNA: TGTGCCAGCAGTCCCAGGACAGTCGGAGCTTTCTTT. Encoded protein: CASSPRTVGAFF.

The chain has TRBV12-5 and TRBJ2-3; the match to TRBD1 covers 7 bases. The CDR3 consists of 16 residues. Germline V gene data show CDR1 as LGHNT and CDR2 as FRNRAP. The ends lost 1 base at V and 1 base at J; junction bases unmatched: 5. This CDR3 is CASGLDRDSRTDTQYF. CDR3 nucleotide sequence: TGTGCTAGTGGTTTGGACCGGGACAGTCGCACAGATACGCAGTATTTT.

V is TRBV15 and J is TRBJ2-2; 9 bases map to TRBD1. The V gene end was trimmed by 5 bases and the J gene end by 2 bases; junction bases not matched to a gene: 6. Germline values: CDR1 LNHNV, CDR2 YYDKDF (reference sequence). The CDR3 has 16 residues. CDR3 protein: CATSPGTGLNTGELFF. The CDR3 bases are TGTGCCACCAGCCCGGGGACAGGGCTTAACACCGGGGAGCTGTTTTTT.

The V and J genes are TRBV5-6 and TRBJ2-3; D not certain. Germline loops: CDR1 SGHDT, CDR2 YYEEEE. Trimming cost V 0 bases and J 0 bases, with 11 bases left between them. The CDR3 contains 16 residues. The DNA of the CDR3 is TGTGCCAGCAGCTTGGGCCAGAAAGTTAGCACAGATACGCAGTATTTT. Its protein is CASSLGQKVSTDTQYF. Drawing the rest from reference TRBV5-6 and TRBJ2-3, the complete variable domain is DAGVTQSPTHLIKTRGQQVTLRCSPKSGHDTVSWYQQALGQGPQFIFQYYEEEERQRGNFPDRFSGHQFPNYSSELNVNALLLGDSALYLCASSLGQKVSTDTQYFGPGTRLTVL.

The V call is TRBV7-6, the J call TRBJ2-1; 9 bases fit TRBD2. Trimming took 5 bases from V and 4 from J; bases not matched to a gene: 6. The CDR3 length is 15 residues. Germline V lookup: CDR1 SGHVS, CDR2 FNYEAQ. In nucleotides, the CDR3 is TGTGCCAGCAGCCGAGCGGGGGGCTGGTACAATGAGCAGTTCTTC. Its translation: CASSRAGGWYNEQFF.

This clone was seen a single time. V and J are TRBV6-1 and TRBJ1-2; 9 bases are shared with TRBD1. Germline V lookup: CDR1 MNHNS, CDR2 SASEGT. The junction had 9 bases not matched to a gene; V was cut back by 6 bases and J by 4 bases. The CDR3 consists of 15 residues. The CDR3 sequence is CASRIRTGDIYGYTF. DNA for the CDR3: TGTGCCAGCAGAATCCGGACAGGGGACATCTATGGCTACACCTTC.

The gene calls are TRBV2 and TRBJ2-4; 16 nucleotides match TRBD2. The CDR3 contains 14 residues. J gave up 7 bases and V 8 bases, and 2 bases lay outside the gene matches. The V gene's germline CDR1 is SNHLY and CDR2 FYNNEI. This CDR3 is CASEGLAGGNIQYF. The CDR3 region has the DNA TGTGCCAGCGAGGGACTAGCGGGGGGGAACATTCAGTACTTC.

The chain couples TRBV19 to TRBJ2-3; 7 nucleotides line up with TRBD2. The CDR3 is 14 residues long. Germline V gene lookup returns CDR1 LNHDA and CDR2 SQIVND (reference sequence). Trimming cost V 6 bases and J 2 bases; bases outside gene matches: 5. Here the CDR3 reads CASRSGANTDTQYF. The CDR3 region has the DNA TGTGCCAGTAGGAGCGGGGCGAACACAGATACGCAGTATTTT.

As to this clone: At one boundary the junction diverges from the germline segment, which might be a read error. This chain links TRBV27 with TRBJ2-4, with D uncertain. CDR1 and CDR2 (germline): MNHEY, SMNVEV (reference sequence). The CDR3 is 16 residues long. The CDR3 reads CASSLGLGRAKNSQYF. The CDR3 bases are TGTGCCAGCAGTTTAGGTTTAGGCAGAGCCAAAAACAGTCAGTACTTC.

CDR3 DNA: TGTGCCAGCTCAACCGGACAGGACACTGAAGCTTTCTTT. The encoded protein is CASSTGQDTEAFF. V usage is TRBV18 and J usage is TRBJ1-1, with TRBD1 identical over 7 bases. V gave up 5 bases and J gave up 3 bases; unmatched junction bases: 3. Germline CDR1 reads KGHSH; CDR2 reads LQKENI. CDR3 length: 13 residues.

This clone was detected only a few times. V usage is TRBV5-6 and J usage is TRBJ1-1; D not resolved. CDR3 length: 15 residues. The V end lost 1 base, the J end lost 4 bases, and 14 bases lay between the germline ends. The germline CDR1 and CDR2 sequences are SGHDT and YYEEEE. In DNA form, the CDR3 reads TGTGCCAGCAGCTTGACCGGGTTCCACGGCACTGAAGCTTTCTTT. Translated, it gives CASSLTGFHGTEAFF.

Here the CDR3 DNA reads TGCGCCAGCAGCTACTTACAGGGGCTCCTATATGGCTACACCTTC. Translating gives CASSYLQGLLYGYTF. The chain has TRBV5-1 and TRBJ1-2, with TRBD1 matching 7 bases. Germline lookup yields CDR1 SGHRS and CDR2 YFSETQ. The CDR3 runs 15 residues. Trimming removed 3 bases from V and 5 bases from J; junction bases left unmatched: 10.